This TCR beta chain was recorded in a study of shared clonotypes between healthy human individuals. Study-level points and caveats: Only blood was sampled, and tissue TCR repertoires likely differ from blood ones.

V lost 6 bases, J lost 5 bases, and 18 bases lay in between. The CDR3 is made up of 15 amino acids. Germline CDR1 LNHDA, CDR2 SQIVND (reference sequence). Produced via immunoSEQ multiplex PCR; TCRdb's table is partial and in-frame only. The sample holds about 1.5 million clones, roughly 98% seen once. About this clone: Its antigen remains unidentified.

The source is a man aged 25-40 years in good health. Material: naive CD4+ T cells sorted from blood. Subset specified: CD45RA+ positively selected. The V gene is TRBV19, the J gene TRBJ2-3; D is possibly TRBD1 or TRBD2 (5 bases each). DNA of the CDR3: TGTGCCAGTAGGGTTCAGGGCCACCGGGGAGATACGCAGTATTTT. Translation gives CASRVQGHRGDTQYF.